This TCR beta chain stems from a study of T cells after yellow fever vaccination. Each CDR3 protein is one row after TCRdb ran MiXCR on the 5' RACE reads. The table includes 300,000 or so distinct CDR3 sequences, around 13% detected once. Germline CDR1 reads MNHNS; CDR2 reads SASEGT. The trim removed 8 bases at V and 5 bases at J, leaving 4 bases unmatched. The CDR3 contains 13 residues. The sample here was CD4+ T cells sorted from PBMCs, taken 45 days after the yellow fever booster vaccination. This clonotype originated in a man aged 30-40 years who received the YFV17D yellow fever vaccine. The J gene is TRBJ2-2, the V gene TRBV6-1, with TRBD2 matching over 8 bases. The chain's CDR3 is CASGPSGTGELFF. As DNA, the CDR3 is TGTGCCAGCGGACCTAGCGGGACCGGGGAGCTGTTTTTT.